These T cell receptor beta chains were read from a single sample in a study of T-cell memory formation after mild COVID-19. MiXCR, applied by TCRdb to the 5' RACE reads, yields one record per CDR3 protein. This sample yields hundreds of thousands of distinct CDR3 sequences, of which roughly 17% are seen a single time; more than 10% belongs to the top ten. Sample: PBMCs or a T cell subset sorted from them (not recorded which). The receptors originated from an adult woman who had mild COVID-19 (a few samples of this study predate the infection). Cell type and time point are not known. Both conserved end residues are part of each CDR3.

V: TRBV6-2/TRBV6-3; J: TRBJ2-7; CDR3: CASRASAVYEQYF
V: TRBV29-1; J: TRBJ2-1; CDR3: CSVARTENNEQFF
V: TRBV24-1; J: TRBJ1-1; CDR3: CATINQGFTEAFF
V: TRBV2; J: TRBJ2-7; CDR3: CASLRTYEQYF
V: TRBV3-1; J: TRBJ1-3; CDR3: CASSQDDRISGNTIYF
V: TRBV18; J: TRBJ2-7; CDR3: CASSRGQSLEQYF
V: TRBV12-3/TRBV12-4; J: TRBJ2-1; CDR3: CASSKEEREYEQFF
V: TRBV7-9; J: TRBJ2-7; CDR3: CASSLSVEQYF
V: TRBV7-6; J: TRBJ2-7; CDR3: CASSEGQGFYEQYF
V: TRBV10-3; J: TRBJ2-3; CDR3: CAIRQGATSTDTQYF
V: TRBV12-3/TRBV12-4; J: TRBJ2-3; CDR3: CASSLQGTSGTDTQYF
V: TRBV30; J: TRBJ1-4; CDR3: CAWRPRTATNEKLFF
V: TRBV7-9; J: TRBJ2-1; CDR3: CASSHNREQFF
V: TRBV7-9; J: TRBJ2-2; CDR3: CASSLEGLAGVNTGELFF
V: TRBV30; J: TRBJ2-1; CDR3: CAWRLGESSYNEQFF
V: TRBV11-2; J: TRBJ2-1; CDR3: CASSWDYVGNEQFF
V: TRBV4-2; J: TRBJ2-7; CDR3: CASSHALAGDYEQYF
V: TRBV4-1; J: TRBJ1-1; CDR3: CASSQERTANTEAFF
V: TRBV4-1; J: TRBJ2-2; CDR3: CASSHHPGGQYTGELFF
V: TRBV18; J: TRBJ2-5; CDR3: CASSPPSRGETQYF
V: TRBV7-8; J: TRBJ2-7; CDR3: CASSPKRAEIYEQYF
V: TRBV7-9; J: TRBJ2-5; CDR3: CASSLELAGGRASETQYF
V: TRBV9; J: TRBJ1-1; CDR3: CASSVEPGGGTEAFF
V: TRBV5-6; J: TRBJ2-7; CDR3: CASSWGQDTYEQYF
V: TRBV20-1; J: TRBJ2-7; CDR3: CSARDLKAYEQYF
V: TRBV18; J: TRBJ2-2; CDR3: CASCVGGGSNTGELFF
V: TRBV7-9; J: TRBJ1-5; CDR3: CASSFKGRGQPQHF
V: TRBV29-1; J: TRBJ2-4; CDR3: CSVAGTEGNIQYF